The next 15 T cell receptor beta chains were all read from a single sample in a study of T cells after yellow fever vaccination. TCRdb re-derived calls from the 5' RACE reads in MiXCR, one entry per CDR3 protein. The sample contains a few hundred thousand distinct CDR3 sequences, roughly 4.3% of which appear only once. Sequences were derived from PBMCs, sampled 15 days after the yellow fever booster vaccination. These receptors were obtained from a man between 18 and 29 years old who received the YFV17D yellow fever vaccine.

The CDR3 here is CASSRKEVAPYNEQFF. The CDR3 DNA reads TGTGCCAGCAGTCGGAAGGAGGTAGCCCCGTACAATGAGCAGTTCTTC. This sequence joins TRBV25-1 and TRBJ2-1, with D maybe TRBD2 (5 bases). The V gene lost 5 bases and the J gene lost 4 bases, with 18 bases spanning the gap. Per germline, CDR1 MGHDK and CDR2 SYGVNS. This CDR3 is built from 16 residues.

This clonotype was seen repeatedly, ten times or more. This sequence joins TRBV6-2 or TRBV6-3 and TRBJ1-5, with no clear D. Deletions cut 2 bases from V and 6 bases from J, with 14 bases between. This CDR3 contains 15 residues. CDR1 and CDR2 (germline): MNHEY, SVGEGT. For the CDR3, the DNA is TGTGCCAGCAGTTACGGCTTCGTAAACCCTCAGCCCCAGCATTTT. This translates into CASSYGFVNPQPQHF.

The V and J genes are TRBV24-1 and TRBJ1-5; maybe TRBD1 (5 bases). Germline-derived CDR1 and CDR2 are KGHDR and SFDVKD. Deletions cut 4 bases from V and 0 bases from J, with 15 bases between. CDR3 length: 17 residues. CDR3 in amino acids: CATSDSSGDGSNQPQHF. The CDR3 nucleotides read TGTGCCACCAGTGACTCCTCCGGGGACGGTAGCAATCAGCCCCAGCATTTT.

This clonotype was recorded at least ten times. The chain links TRBV7-9 to TRBJ2-5; D gene unclear. This CDR3 region has 11 residues. Trimming pared 8 bases from V and 5 bases from J, leaving 9 bases between. From germline, CDR1 is SEHNR and CDR2 FQNEAQ (reference sequence). CDR3 residues: CASGVGETQYF. The CDR3 nucleotides are TGTGCCAGCGGGGTCGGGGAGACCCAGTACTTC.

This clonotype was recorded a few times. The chain joins TRBV28 to TRBJ2-1, with TRBD2 identical over 10 bases. The trim removed 7 bases at V and 8 bases at J, leaving 14 bases unmatched. Germline V gene sequence: CDR1 MDHEN, CDR2 SYDVKM. The CDR3 is 16 amino acids. DNA of the CDR3: TGTGCCAGCATCGGACAGGCACTAGCGGGGATCCATGAGCAGTTCTTC. Protein sequence: CASIGQALAGIHEQFF.

This clonotype was recorded many times. The rearrangement uses TRBV20-1 and TRBJ2-3; D might be TRBD1 or TRBD2, each matching 5 bases. The CDR3 has 13 amino acids. V was pared by 3 bases and J by 1 base, with 8 bases between. The V gene's germline CDR1 is DFQATT and CDR2 SNEGSKA (reference sequence). The CDR3: CSASGTGTDTQYF. The CDR3 bases are TGCAGTGCTAGTGGGACGGGCACAGATACGCAGTATTTT.

This clonotype has at least ten counts. V and J are TRBV21-1 and TRBJ2-5; the D call in the table, TRBD1, was not verified against the DNA. TRBV21-1 is deemed a pseudogene. The CDR3 contains 14 residues. Written as DNA, the CDR3 is TGTGCCAGCAGCAATCCCGGGGAGTGGGAGACCCAGTACTTC. Encoded protein: CASSNPGEWETQYF.

There are a few counts of this clonotype. The chain recombines TRBV5-1 with TRBJ2-3, with D unclear. The CDR3 runs to 14 residues. Germline V lookup: CDR1 SGHRS, CDR2 YFSETQ. V dropped 5 bases and J dropped 2 bases, with 12 bases sitting between them. Here the CDR3 reads CASSLSPPTDTQYF. In DNA form, the CDR3 reads TGCGCCAGCAGTCTCAGCCCACCCACAGATACGCAGTATTTT.

The chain is built from TRBV7-9 and TRBJ1-4; D not certain. V lost 4 bases and J 4 bases, leaving 13 bases between the germline ends. From germline, CDR1 is SEHNR and CDR2 FQNEAQ (reference sequence). The CDR3 is 15 residues long. The CDR3 sequence: CASSWTWRGNEKLFF. The CDR3 coding sequence is TGTGCCAGCAGCTGGACGTGGCGGGGTAATGAAAAACTGTTTTTT.

This clonotype has more than one count but fewer than ten. The chain couples TRBV2 to TRBJ2-2, with D unclear. This CDR3 contains 14 residues. Germline CDR1 reads SNHLY; CDR2 reads FYNNEI. The V and J ends lost 6 bases and 4 bases respectively, with 12 bases between them. The CDR3 DNA sequence: TGTGCCAGCAGCGTCACCACGGGCACCGGGGAGCTGTTTTTT. The encoded protein is CASSVTTGTGELFF. Supplemented by reference TRBV2 and TRBJ2-2, the full variable domain reads EPEVTQTPSHQVTQMGQEVILRCVPISNHLYFYWYRQILGQKVEFLVSFYNNEISEKSEIFDDQFSVERPDGSNFTLKIRSTKLEDSAMYFCASSVTTGTGELFFGEGSRLTVL.

This clonotype was recorded many times. This chain links TRBV5-4 with TRBJ1-5, with D possibly being TRBD1 (5 bases). CDR1 and CDR2 (germline): SGHNT, YYREEE (reference sequence). The length of the CDR3 is 13 residues. With 4 bases removed from V and 9 bases from J, the gap between germline ends came to 14 bases. CDR3 amino acids: CASSRDGVGPQHF. The CDR3 bases are TGTGCCAGCAGCCGGGACGGGGTAGGGCCCCAGCATTTT.

The V call is TRBV29-1, the J call TRBJ2-5; the D call may be TRBD1 or TRBD2 (6 bases each). CDR3 length: 13 amino acids. The germline V gene encodes CDR1 SQVTM and CDR2 ANQGSEA. Trimming cost V 4 bases and J 2 bases, with 11 bases left between them. The DNA of the CDR3 is TGCAGCGTTGCAAGGGGGAGGCAAGAGACCCAGTACTTC. Amino acid sequence: CSVARGRQETQYF.

This clonotype was recorded a few times. V and J are TRBV4-1 and TRBJ2-7; no definite D call. V was clipped by 11 bases and J by 2 bases, with 16 bases between them. The V gene's germline CDR1 is MGHRA and CDR2 YSYEKL. CDR3 length equals 13 residues. CDR3: CAGRAPNTYEQYV. The DNA for the CDR3 is TGCGCCGGACGGGCTCCTAACACCTACGAGCAGTACGTC.

At least ten counts were recorded for this clonotype. The J gene is TRBJ1-5, the V gene TRBV5-1, with D unclear. The CDR3 runs 14 residues. The germline V gene has CDR1 SGHRS and CDR2 YFSETQ. Trimming left V 0 bases short and J 5 bases short, with 9 bases between. CDR3 sequence (DNA): TGCGCCAGCAGCTTGGACGGGATCTATCAGCCCCAGCATTTT. It encodes CASSLDGIYQPQHF.

This clonotype came up many times. The V gene is TRBV20-1, the J gene TRBJ1-2; D ambiguous. CDR1 is DFQATT, CDR2 SNEGSKA, per germline (reference sequence). Trimming left V 3 bases short and J 2 bases short, with 10 bases between. The CDR3 has 13 amino acids. The CDR3 sequence: CSARDGGNYGYTF. The CDR3 DNA reads as TGCAGTGCTAGGGACGGCGGAAACTATGGCTACACCTTC.